A single sample gave rise to the 27 T cell receptor beta chains below, sequenced in a study of CD8+ T cells in alopecia areata. As the sequencing template, cDNA was produced by extracting RNA and reverse transcribing it. Sequenced by immunoSEQ multiplex PCR; TCRdb stores in-frame clones only, minus some. The sample gives under 65,000 clones, about 44% of which show up once; 51% is in the top ten. The sequenced material came from NKG2D-low CD8+ T cells sorted from blood. Receptor source: a human donor with alopecia areata.

V usage is TRBV30 and J usage is TRBJ2-7; tentatively, D is TRBD1 (6 bases). The CDR3 is 12 residues long. V lost 3 bases and J lost 4, with 10 bases in between. Germline CDR1 is GTSNPN and CDR2 is SVGIG (reference sequence). CDR3 DNA sequence: TGTGCCTGGAGCCCACAGGGATACGAGCAGTACTTC. Translated: CAWSPQGYEQYF.

A few counts support this clone. A read error may account for a junction end that differs from germline. The V gene is TRBV13, the J gene TRBJ2-4; maybe TRBD1 (5 bases). In germline, CDR1 is PRHDT, CDR2 FYEKMQ (reference sequence). The CDR3 is made up of 16 amino acids. The CDR3 DNA sequence: TGTGCCAGCAGCCAAACAACCCCGACAGCCCAAAACATTCAGTACTTC. Translated: CASSQTTPTAQNIQYF.

The chain combines TRBV4-3 with TRBJ1-1; D gene unclear. Trimming left V 0 bases short and J 1 base short, with 3 bases between. CDR3 length: 13 residues. Per germline, CDR1 LGHNA and CDR2 YSLEER. The CDR3 region has the DNA TGCGCCAGCAGCCAAGACTCGAACACTGAAGCTTTCTTT. Residues: CASSQDSNTEAFF.

This clone was counted a single time. The chain has TRBV29-1 and TRBJ1-2; 9 bases agree with TRBD1. Germline V CDR1 and CDR2: SQVTM, ANQGSEA. This CDR3 is built from 12 residues. The junction had 6 bases not matched to a gene; V was cut back by 7 bases and J by 6 bases. In DNA, the CDR3 is TGCAGCGCCCCGGACAGGGGTGATGGCTACACCTTC. Translating it yields CSAPDRGDGYTF.

The rearrangement uses TRBV4-1 and TRBJ2-1, with TRBD2 as a possible D gene (5 bases). This CDR3 region has 17 residues. Germline CDR1 is MGHRA and CDR2 is YSYEKL. The germline V and J ends were trimmed by 1 base and 4 bases, with 17 bases remaining between them. As DNA, the CDR3 is TGCGCCAGCAGCCAAGGCCCCGGACTGACGGATTACAATGAGCAGTTCTTC. Encoded protein: CASSQGPGLTDYNEQFF.

This clone has more than one count but fewer than ten. V usage is TRBV2 and J usage is TRBJ2-1; D is unclear. The V and J ends lost 0 bases and 15 bases respectively, with 6 bases between them. Germline V lookup: CDR1 SNHLY, CDR2 FYNNEI. This CDR3 contains 10 residues. Written as DNA, the CDR3 is TGTGCCAGCAGTGAAGCGCCACTGTTCTTC. This sequence encodes CASSEAPLFF.

This clone was seen at least ten times. The V gene is TRBV15, the J gene TRBJ1-5, with 7 bases identical to TRBD1. The CDR3 has 19 residues. Germline CDR1 and CDR2: LNHNV and YYDKDF (reference sequence). V trimming: 0 bases; J trimming: 3 bases; junction bases outside the gene matches: 14. CDR3 nucleotides: TGTGCCACCAGCAGAGATGGGCCGGGACAGCAGCAATACAATCAGCCCCAGCATTTT. It specifies CATSRDGPGQQQYNQPQHF.

This chain uses TRBV20-1 with TRBJ2-7; the D is unclear. CDR1 and CDR2 (germline): DFQATT, SNEGSKA (reference sequence). The CDR3 runs 11 residues. V was shortened by 1 base and J by 5 bases, with 6 bases between the two germline ends. CDR3 residues: CSARVIDEQYF. The CDR3 DNA reads as TGCAGTGCTAGAGTAATCGACGAGCAGTACTTC.

The chain combines TRBV19 with TRBJ2-7, with TRBD1 matching over 8 bases. Germline CDR1 and CDR2: LNHDA and SQIVND (reference sequence). Trimming cost V 3 bases and J 5 bases; bases outside gene matches: 9. The CDR3 has 15 residues. CDR3 bases: TGTGCCAGTAGTATCGGGACAGGTCTGTCCCACGAGCAGTACTTC. Protein: CASSIGTGLSHEQYF.

This clone was recorded once. This chain links TRBV18 with TRBJ2-5, with 7 bases lining up with TRBD2. With V trimmed by 6 bases and J by 5 bases, 12 bases remained unmatched. From germline, CDR1 is KGHSH and CDR2 LQKENI. The CDR3 is 15 amino acids. The DNA of the CDR3 is TGTGCCAGCTCCGCGGGAGTCAGGTCCTCGGAGACCCAGTACTTC. Protein sequence: CASSAGVRSSETQYF.

The rearrangement joins TRBV30 to TRBJ2-2, with TRBD2 identical over 10 bases. The trim removed 5 bases at V and 4 bases at J, leaving 4 bases unmatched. The CDR3 runs 14 residues. The germline CDR1 and CDR2 sequences are GTSNPN and SVGIG (reference sequence). The CDR3 loop is CAWEAGGITGELFF. CDR3 coding DNA: TGTGCCTGGGAAGCGGGAGGGATCACCGGGGAGCTGTTTTTT.

This clone showed up just a few times. The chain has TRBV29-1 and TRBJ1-1, with D hard to call. Germline V gene data show CDR1 as SQVTM and CDR2 as ANQGSEA. Trimming stripped 2 bases from V and 6 bases from J, with 7 bases between. The CDR3 contains 11 residues. CDR3 region: CSVELDAEAFF. CDR3 coding DNA: TGCAGCGTTGAACTCGACGCTGAAGCTTTCTTT.

This clone came up a few times. The chain combines TRBV25-1 with TRBJ2-7; D is possibly TRBD1 or TRBD2 (5 bases each). The CDR3 is 14 residues long. V lost 2 bases and J 3 bases, leaving 11 bases between the germline ends. Germline V gene lookup returns CDR1 MGHDK and CDR2 SYGVNS. The CDR3 is CASSERRDRYEQYF. The CDR3 bases are TGTGCCAGCAGTGAACGCAGGGACCGCTACGAGCAGTACTTC.

The genes are TRBV27 and TRBJ2-1; D gene ambiguous. The ends were cut back, 2 bases at V and 7 bases at J, with 15 bases in the middle. CDR1 and CDR2 (germline): MNHEY, SMNVEV (reference sequence). The CDR3 spans 15 residues. The CDR3 sequence is CASSLETLLGNEQFF. The CDR3 DNA reads as TGTGCCAGCAGTTTAGAAACTCTCCTGGGAAATGAGCAGTTCTTC.

The chain couples TRBV29-1 to TRBJ2-2, with D unresolved. CDR3 length: 11 amino acids. With 4 bases removed from V and 2 bases from J, the gap between germline ends came to 2 bases. Germline-derived CDR1 and CDR2 are SQVTM and ANQGSEA. The CDR3 DNA sequence: TGCAGCGTTGGAAACACCGGGGAGCTGTTTTTT. Translation: CSVGNTGELFF.

This clone was counted between two and nine times. V gene TRBV28 combines with J gene TRBJ2-7, with no clear D. The CDR3 spans 11 residues. V lost 4 bases to trimming and J lost 7 bases, with 8 bases between them. Germline V gene data show CDR1 as MDHEN and CDR2 as SYDVKM. The CDR3, as DNA: TGTGCCAGCAGTTCCCTTAGGGAGCAGTACTTC. This sequence encodes CASSSLREQYF.

This clone was seen more than once but under ten times. The chain couples TRBV7-9 to TRBJ2-1; 7 bases are shared with TRBD1. The V segment lost 4 bases and the J segment 3 bases; nucleotides outside the gene matches: 9. Germline assignment: CDR1 SEHNR and CDR2 FQNEAQ (reference sequence). CDR3 length: 16 residues. CDR3 DNA: TGTGCCAGCAGCTCAACCCAGGGGACAGACTACAATGAGCAGTTCTTC. It translates to CASSSTQGTDYNEQFF.

This clone was found once. The genes are TRBV7-6 and TRBJ2-2; D not resolved. V lost 4 bases and J lost 6, with 15 bases in between. The CDR3 sequence is 15 residues long. Germline values: CDR1 SGHVS, CDR2 FNYEAQ. The CDR3 protein is CASSSPTQASGELFF. The CDR3 nucleotides read TGTGCCAGCAGCTCACCGACTCAGGCGTCCGGGGAGCTGTTTTTT.

This clone was observed a handful of times. The J gene is TRBJ2-7, the V gene TRBV29-1, with a possible D match to TRBD2 (6 bases). V lost 7 bases, J lost 4 bases, and 14 bases lay in between. Germline lookup yields CDR1 SQVTM and CDR2 ANQGSEA. This CDR3 spans 12 amino acids. CDR3 sequence: CSGSTGGYEQYF. CDR3 DNA: TGCAGCGGATCCACCGGGGGATACGAGCAGTACTTC.

This clone appeared a few times. V gene TRBV27 combines with J gene TRBJ2-7, with a possible D match to TRBD1 (6 bases). The germline V and J ends were trimmed by 8 bases and 3 bases, with 8 bases remaining between them. Germline CDR1 and CDR2: MNHEY and SMNVEV (reference sequence). The CDR3 sequence is 11 residues long. In nucleotides, the CDR3 is TGTGCCAGCCGAGGGGGCTACGAGCAGTACTTC. Translation: CASRGGYEQYF.

V and J are TRBV11-2 and TRBJ2-7; D remains unclear. Germline CDR1 reads SGHAT; CDR2 reads FQNNGV. Trimming pared 0 bases from V and 0 bases from J, leaving 6 bases between. The CDR3 contains 14 residues. The CDR3 loop is CASSLERSSYEQYF. The CDR3 DNA sequence: TGTGCCAGCAGCTTAGAGAGGTCCTCCTACGAGCAGTACTTC.

The rearrangement uses TRBV7-9 and TRBJ2-5; 8 positions agree with TRBD1. Losses at the gene ends were 7 bases for V and 4 bases for J; bases not matched to a gene: 5. CDR1 and CDR2 from the germline V gene are SEHNR and FQNEAQ (reference sequence). The CDR3 covers 13 residues. The CDR3 nucleotides read TGTGCCAGCACTGGACAGGGCGGAGAGACCCAGTACTTC. This codes for CASTGQGGETQYF.

The chain uses TRBV27 and TRBJ2-7; a weak D match, TRBD1 (5 bases). Germline CDR1 and CDR2: MNHEY and SMNVEV (reference sequence). CDR3 size: 15 residues. Trimming shortened V by 6 bases and J by 2 bases, and 17 bases separated the two germline ends. CDR3 in amino acids: CASSLTPRRAYEQYF. The CDR3 DNA is TGTGCCAGCAGCCTCACCCCCCGCAGGGCCTACGAGCAGTACTTC.

The chain uses TRBV6-5 and TRBJ1-1, with D maybe TRBD1 (5 bases). This CDR3 has 12 amino acids. The V gene's germline CDR1 is MNHEY and CDR2 SVGAGI. Trimming pared 2 bases from V and 13 bases from J, leaving 14 bases between. The CDR3 coding sequence is TGTGCCAGCAGTTACGGGGCTCAGCCAGTTTTCTTT. Residues: CASSYGAQPVFF.

This clone was seen a few times. This chain connects TRBV14 to TRBJ2-1; tentatively, D is TRBD1 (5 bases). This CDR3 comprises 14 residues. Trimming removed 3 bases from V and 7 bases from J, with 13 bases in between. CDR1 is SGHDN and CDR2 is FVKESK in the germline V gene. The CDR3 DNA sequence: TGTGCCAGCAGCCAGGACCAAGGGGCGAATGAGCAGTTCTTC. Its protein is CASSQDQGANEQFF.

This clone was seen many times. The chain links TRBV21-1 to TRBJ1-3; the table's TRBD1 call for D was not verified on the DNA. TRBV21-1 corresponds to a pseudogene. This CDR3 has 15 amino acids. CDR3 in DNA: TGTGCCAGCAGCAAAGACAGAGTCTCTGGAAACACCATATATTTT. Protein: CASSKDRVSGNTIYF.

The chain links TRBV13 to TRBJ1-2, with D uncertain. V was cut by 1 base and J by 4 bases, with 10 bases left in between. Germline loops: CDR1 PRHDT, CDR2 FYEKMQ (reference sequence). The CDR3 has 14 amino acids. The CDR3 spells CASSLDGGSYGYTF. The CDR3 region has the DNA TGTGCCAGCAGCTTAGATGGAGGAAGCTATGGCTACACCTTC.